Reported below is one TCR beta chain. Its antigen remains unidentified. Random hexamers were used to reverse transcribe the RNA input (roughly 0.5 to 1 ug). Coverage of TCR beta CDR3 amplification by immunoSEQ multiplex PCR extended to 54 Vbeta and 13 Jbeta. One entry per CDR3 protein results from TCRdb running MiXCR on the immunoSEQ multiplex PCR reads. The sample contains some 110,000 distinct CDR3 sequences, 85% to 95% of which appear only once. The entry originates in a study of CD8 T cells in Susac syndrome. Study-wide findings and caveats: The authors found sixteen Susac-specific public clones in total CD8+ repertoires and several in CD8+ TEMRA repertoires.

The receptor's source is a human donor with Susac syndrome. The specimen was CD8+ T cells from PBMCs.

The CDR3 region has the DNA TGTGCCAGCAGCTTAGGGGCAGGAGGTAATTCACCCCTCCACTTT. Protein product: CASSLGAGGNSPLHF. The J gene is TRBJ1-6, the V gene TRBV11-2, with D uncertain. Looked up from germline, CDR1 is SGHAT and CDR2 is FQNNGV. V gave up 1 base and J gave up 6 bases, with 10 bases separating them. The CDR3 has 15 amino acids.